The subject of this entry is one T cell receptor beta chain. Its antigen is unknown. In preparing the TRB cDNA libraries, 5' RACE with UMI labels was used. TCRdb processed the 5' RACE reads again and assigns one entry to each CDR3 protein, with no DNA. This specimen shows fewer than 95,000 distinct CDR3 sequences; the ten leading clones hold 1.7%. The sample is drawn from a study of CXCR3-negative and CXCR3-positive naive CD8 T cells. Study in general: For each library, about 1.5 +/- 0.3 million TRB reads were obtained, 120 million to 150 million in total.

Naive CD8+ T cells carried a CD45RO-CCR7+CD27+CD95- phenotype. Study findings and constraints: Naive cells positive for CXCR3 carried more hydrophobic TRB CDR3s than CXCR3-negative ones.

The sequencing sample was made of naive CXCR3- CD8+ T cells from blood. The subset here: CD45RO-CCR7+CD27+CD95- naive CD8+ T cells lacking CXCR3 (TNR3-). This TCR came from a human donor in good health. Some clones in this sample may be carry-over from other donors' samples.

The CDR3 sequence: CSAYYASGDPQETQYF. V usage is TRBV20-1 and J usage is TRBJ2-5; absent DNA, TCRdb's TRBD2 call cannot be checked. Germline V CDR1 and CDR2: DFQATT, SNEGSKA (reference sequence). CDR3 size: 16 residues.